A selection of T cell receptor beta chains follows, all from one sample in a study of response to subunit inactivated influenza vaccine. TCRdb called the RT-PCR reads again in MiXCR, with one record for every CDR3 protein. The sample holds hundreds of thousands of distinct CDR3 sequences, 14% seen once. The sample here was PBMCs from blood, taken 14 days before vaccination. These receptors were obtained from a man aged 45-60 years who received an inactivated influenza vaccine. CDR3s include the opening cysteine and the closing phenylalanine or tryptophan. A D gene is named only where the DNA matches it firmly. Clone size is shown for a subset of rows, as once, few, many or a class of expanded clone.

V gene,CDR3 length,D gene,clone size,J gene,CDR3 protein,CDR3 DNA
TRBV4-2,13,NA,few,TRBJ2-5,CASSQTLTETQYF,TGTGCCAGCAGCCAAACACTTACGGAGACCCAGTACTTC
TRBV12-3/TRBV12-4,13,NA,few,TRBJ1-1,CASLTGFGTEAFF,TGTGCCAGCCTTACAGGGTTTGGCACTGAAGCTTTCTTT
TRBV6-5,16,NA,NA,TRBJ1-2,CASSYALNFLNYGYTF,TGTGCCAGCAGTTACGCCTTAAATTTCCTCAACTATGGCTACACCTTC
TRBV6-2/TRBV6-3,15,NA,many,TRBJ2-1,CASRRVGGLNNEQFF,TGTGCCAGCAGAAGGGTCGGGGGACTTAACAATGAGCAGTTCTTC
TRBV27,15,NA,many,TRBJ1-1,CASSFRAQMNTEAFF,TGTGCCAGCAGTTTCAGGGCCCAAATGAACACTGAAGCTTTCTTT
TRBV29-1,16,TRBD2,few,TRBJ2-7,CSAGLAGNSESYEQYF,TGCAGCGCTGGACTAGCGGGGAATTCGGAGTCCTACGAGCAGTACTTC
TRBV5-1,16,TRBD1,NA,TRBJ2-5,CASSLRGQAYQETQYF,TGCGCCAGCAGCTTGAGGGGACAGGCTTACCAAGAGACCCAGTACTTC
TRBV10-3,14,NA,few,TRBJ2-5,CAISESAKQETQYF,TGTGCCATCAGTGAGTCGGCTAAACAAGAGACCCAGTACTTC
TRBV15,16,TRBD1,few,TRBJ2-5,CATSRDWGQGQETQYF,TGTGCCACCAGCAGAGATTGGGGACAGGGGCAAGAGACCCAGTACTTC
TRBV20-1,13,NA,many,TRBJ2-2,CSAGALNTGELFF,TGCAGTGCTGGGGCCCTCAACACCGGGGAGCTGTTTTTT
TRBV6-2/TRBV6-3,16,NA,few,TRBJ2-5,CASSVTGNKRGETQYF,TGTGCCAGCAGTGTGACGGGCAATAAGAGGGGAGAGACCCAGTACTTC
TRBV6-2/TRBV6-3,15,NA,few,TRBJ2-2,CASSRQGSHTGELFF,TGTGCCAGCAGTCGGCAGGGATCCCACACCGGGGAGCTGTTTTTT
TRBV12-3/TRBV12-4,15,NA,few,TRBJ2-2,CASRSGTVNTGELFF,TGTGCCAGCAGATCCGGGACGGTGAACACCGGGGAGCTGTTTTTT
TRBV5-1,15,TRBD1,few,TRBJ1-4,CASSHSGTDAQELFF,TGCGCCAGCAGTCACTCCGGGACAGACGCTCAGGAACTGTTTTTT
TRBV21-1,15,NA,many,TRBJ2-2,CASSRDRKYTGELFF,TGTGCCAGCAGTCGGGACAGAAAATACACCGGGGAGCTGTTTTTT
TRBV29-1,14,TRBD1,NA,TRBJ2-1,CSVGMGTGDNEQFF,TGCAGCGTTGGGATGGGGACAGGAGACAATGAGCAGTTCTTC
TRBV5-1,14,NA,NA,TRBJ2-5,CASSLALQEGTQYF,TGCGCCAGCAGCTTGGCTTTGCAGGAAGGGACCCAGTACTTC
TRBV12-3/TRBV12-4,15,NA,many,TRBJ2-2,CASSPRSTNTGELFF,TGTGCCAGCAGCCCCAGAAGCACGAACACCGGGGAGCTGTTTTTT
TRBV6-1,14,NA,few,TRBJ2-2,CASSVLLNTGELFF,TGTGCCAGCAGCGTCTTGCTAAACACCGGGGAGCTGTTTTTT
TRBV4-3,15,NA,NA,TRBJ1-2,CASSPLGAGSYGYTF,TGCGCCAGCAGCCCCCTCGGAGCAGGGAGCTATGGCTACACCTTC
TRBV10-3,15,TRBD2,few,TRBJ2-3,CAISLSGGATDTQYF,TGTGCCATCAGTCTCAGCGGGGGGGCCACAGATACGCAGTATTTT
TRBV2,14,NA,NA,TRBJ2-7,CASSALPGAYEQYF,TGTGCCAGCAGCGCCCTACCAGGGGCCTACGAGCAGTACTTC
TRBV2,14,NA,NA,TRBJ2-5,CASSEAGYRETQYF,TGTGCCAGCAGTGAAGCGGGGTACCGGGAGACCCAGTACTTC
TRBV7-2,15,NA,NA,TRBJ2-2,CASSSPTGNTGELFF,TGTGCCAGCAGCTCCCCTACAGGGAACACCGGGGAGCTGTTTTTT
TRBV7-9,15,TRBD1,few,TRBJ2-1,CASSKGQAFYNEQFF,TGTGCCAGCAGCAAGGGACAGGCTTTCTACAATGAGCAGTTCTTC
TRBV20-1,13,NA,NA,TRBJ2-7,CSALTGSPYEQYF,TGCAGTGCTCTAACAGGGTCACCCTACGAGCAGTACTTC
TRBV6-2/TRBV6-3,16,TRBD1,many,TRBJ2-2,CASSPIDRGRTGELFF,TGTGCCAGCAGCCCCATAGACAGGGGGAGAACCGGGGAGCTGTTTTTT
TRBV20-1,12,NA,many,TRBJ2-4,CSAGPGKNIQYF,TGCAGTGCTGGGCCGGGCAAAAACATTCAGTACTTC
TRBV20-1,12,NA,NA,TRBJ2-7,CSASLRGYEQYF,TGCAGTGCTAGCTTACGAGGATACGAGCAGTACTTC
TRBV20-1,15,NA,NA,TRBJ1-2,CSARDFLGGEYGYTF,TGCAGTGCTAGGGACTTTCTGGGAGGAGAATATGGCTACACCTTC
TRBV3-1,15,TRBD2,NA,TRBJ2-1,CASSRGGPRYNEQFF,TGTGCCAGCAGCCGGGGAGGGCCCCGGTACAATGAGCAGTTCTTC
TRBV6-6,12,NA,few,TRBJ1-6,CASSTPNSPLHF,TGTGCCAGCAGTACACCGAATTCACCCCTCCACTTT
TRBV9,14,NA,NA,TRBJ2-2,CASSTGQYTGELFF,TGTGCCAGCAGCACCGGACAGTACACCGGGGAGCTGTTTTTT
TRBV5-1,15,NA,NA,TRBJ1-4,CASSPWGATNEKLFF,TGCGCCAGCAGCCCCTGGGGTGCAACTAATGAAAAACTGTTTTTT
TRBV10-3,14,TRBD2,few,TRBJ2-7,CAISERREWNEQYF,TGTGCCATCAGTGAACGGCGGGAGTGGAACGAGCAGTACTTC
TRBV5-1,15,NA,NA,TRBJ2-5,CASSPDNPYQETQYF,TGCGCCAGCAGCCCTGACAACCCGTACCAAGAGACCCAGTACTTC
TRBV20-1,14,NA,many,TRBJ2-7,CSAHSPEGNYEQYF,TGCAGTGCTCACTCCCCAGAGGGTAACTACGAGCAGTACTTC
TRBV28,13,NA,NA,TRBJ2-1,CASNEGLYNEQFF,TGTGCCAGCAACGAGGGGCTCTACAATGAGCAGTTCTTC
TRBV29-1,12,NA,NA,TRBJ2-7,CSVEDNEYEQYF,TGCAGCGTTGAAGATAATGAGTACGAGCAGTACTTC
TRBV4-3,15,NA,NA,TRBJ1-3,CASSQTSMTGNTIYF,TGCGCCAGCAGCCAAACGAGTATGACTGGAAACACCATATATTTT
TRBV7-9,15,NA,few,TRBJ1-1,CASSRSGAGNTEAFF,TGTGCCAGCAGCCGGAGCGGGGCAGGGAACACTGAAGCTTTCTTT
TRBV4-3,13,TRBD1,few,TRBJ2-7,CASSHGQGSEQYF,TGCGCCAGCAGCCATGGACAGGGAAGCGAGCAGTACTTC
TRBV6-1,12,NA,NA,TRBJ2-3,CASSEAASPQYF,TGTGCCAGCAGTGAAGCTGCCTCCCCGCAGTATTTT
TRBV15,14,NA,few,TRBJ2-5,CATSTRGGQETQYF,TGTGCCACCAGCACCCGAGGGGGCCAAGAGACCCAGTACTTC
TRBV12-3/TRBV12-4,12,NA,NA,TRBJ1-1,CASRQTGSEAFF,TGTGCCAGCAGGCAAACAGGGTCCGAAGCTTTCTTT
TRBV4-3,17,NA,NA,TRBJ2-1,CASSQDWGDLGVNEQFF,TGCGCCAGCAGCCAAGATTGGGGGGACCTCGGTGTGAATGAGCAGTTCTTC
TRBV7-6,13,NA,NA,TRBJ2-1,CASSLWGGYEQFF,TGTGCCAGCAGCTTATGGGGCGGATATGAGCAGTTCTTC
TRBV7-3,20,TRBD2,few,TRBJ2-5,CASSLNPRRFSGRSEETQYF,TGTGCCAGCAGCTTAAACCCCCGTCGGTTTAGCGGGAGGTCAGAGGAGACCCAGTACTTC
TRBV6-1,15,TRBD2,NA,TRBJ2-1,CASAAGGSSYNEQFF,TGTGCCAGCGCGGCGGGAGGGAGCTCCTACAATGAGCAGTTCTTC
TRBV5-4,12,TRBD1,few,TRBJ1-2,CASTRTGDGYTF,TGTGCCAGCACCCGGACAGGGGATGGCTACACCTTC
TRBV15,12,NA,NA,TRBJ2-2,CATSRITGELFF,TGTGCCACCAGCAGAATCACCGGGGAGCTGTTTTTT
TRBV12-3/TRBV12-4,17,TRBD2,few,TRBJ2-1,CASSPRTSGSVLNEQFF,TGTGCCAGCAGCCCCCGGACTAGCGGGAGTGTGTTGAATGAGCAGTTCTTC
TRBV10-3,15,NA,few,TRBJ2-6,CAISESAQGANVLTF,TGTGCCATCAGTGAGTCGGCTCAGGGGGCCAACGTCCTGACTTTC